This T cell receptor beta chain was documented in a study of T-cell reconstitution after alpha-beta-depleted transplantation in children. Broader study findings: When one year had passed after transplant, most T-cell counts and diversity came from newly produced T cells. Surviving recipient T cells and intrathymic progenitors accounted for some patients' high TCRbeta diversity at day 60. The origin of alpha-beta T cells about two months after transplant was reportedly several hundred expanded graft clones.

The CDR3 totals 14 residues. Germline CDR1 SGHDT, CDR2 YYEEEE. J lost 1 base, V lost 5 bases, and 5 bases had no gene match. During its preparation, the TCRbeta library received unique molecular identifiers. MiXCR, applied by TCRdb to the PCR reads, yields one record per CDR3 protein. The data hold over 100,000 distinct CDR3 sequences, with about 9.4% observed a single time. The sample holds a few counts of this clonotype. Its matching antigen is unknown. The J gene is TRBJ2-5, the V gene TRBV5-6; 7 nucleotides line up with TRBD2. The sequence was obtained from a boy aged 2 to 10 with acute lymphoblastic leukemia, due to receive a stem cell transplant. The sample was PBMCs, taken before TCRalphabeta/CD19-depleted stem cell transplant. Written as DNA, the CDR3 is TGTGCCAGCAGGGGGGGGGAGGGCCAAGAGACCCAGTACTTC. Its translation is CASRGGEGQETQYF.